The 11 T cell receptor beta chains below all came from one sample that was sequenced in a study of OX40 agonist ivuxolimab in advanced cancers. Profiling relied on immunoSEQ multiplex PCR, and the TCRdb table lists in-frame clones only, not all of them. The profile covers fewer than 65,000 clones, with 70% to 90% appearing a single time and roughly 1.2% taken by the ten largest. Sequences were derived from CD4+ or CD8+ T cells sorted from blood, sampled in a trial of the OX40 agonist ivuxolimab. The receptor set was obtained from an adult with an advanced solid tumor such as melanoma, head and neck, liver or kidney cancer.

The chain has TRBV2 and TRBJ2-3; D is perhaps TRBD1 (6 bases). The ends were cut back, 7 bases at V and 0 bases at J, with 11 bases in the middle. Germline V lookup: CDR1 SNHLY, CDR2 FYNNEI. CDR3 size: 14 residues. CDR3: CASNRDGSTDTQYF. The CDR3 DNA sequence: TGTGCCAGCAACAGGGACGGAAGCACAGATACGCAGTATTTT.

V is TRBV5-1 and J is TRBJ1-1, with a weak D call TRBD1 (6 bases). Germline CDR1 is SGHRS and CDR2 is YFSETQ. This CDR3 region has 15 residues. V lost 1 base to trimming and J lost 0 bases, with 10 bases between them. CDR3 nucleotide sequence: TGCGCCAGCAGCTTGTTGGACAGCATGAACACTGAAGCTTTCTTT. It translates to CASSLLDSMNTEAFF.

The table lists this clone with a count of one. The gene calls are TRBV5-5 and TRBJ1-5, with unresolved D. Trimming took off 3 bases at V and 0 bases at J, with 16 bases between the two ends. CDR1 is SGHKS, CDR2 YYEKEE, per germline (reference sequence). The CDR3 is made up of 17 amino acids. CDR3 bases: TGTGCCAGCAGCTATCGTATGGGATTTTATAGCAATCAGCCCCAGCATTTT. This gives the protein CASSYRMGFYSNQPQHF.

In this sample, this clone turned up a few times. This chain uses TRBV4-1 with TRBJ2-1; TRBD2 aligns across 10 bases. Trimming at V came to 2 bases and at J to 14 bases, leaving 6 bases not matched to a gene. The CDR3 spans 13 residues. Germline-derived CDR1 and CDR2 are MGHRA and YSYEKL. In nucleotides, the CDR3 is TGCGCCAGCAGCCAACTAGCGGGAGACGTGAAGTTCTTC. Amino acids: CASSQLAGDVKFF.

This clone was counted a few times. The V gene is TRBV7-9, the J gene TRBJ2-5; TRBD2 might be the D (6 bases). The CDR3 totals 14 residues. V shed 4 bases and J shed 2 bases, with 11 bases lying between them. Per germline, CDR1 SEHNR and CDR2 FQNEAQ (reference sequence). The CDR3 bases are TGTGCCAGCAGCTCCACGGGACTTCAAGAGACCCAGTACTTC. Its translation is CASSSTGLQETQYF.

The chain is built from TRBV11-2 and TRBJ2-1; TRBD2 is a possible D gene (6 bases). The V end was cut by 5 bases, the J end by 5 bases, with 22 bases between. The germline gives CDR1 SGHAT, CDR2 FQNNGV. This CDR3 has 17 residues. The DNA for the CDR3 is TGTGCCAGCAGCCCTCAAGCGGCTAGCGATCTCCACAATGAGCAGTTCTTC. Its translation is CASSPQAASDLHNEQFF.

A few counts support this clone. This chain uses TRBV2 with TRBJ1-1; D remains unclear. Looked up from germline, CDR1 is SNHLY and CDR2 is FYNNEI. Between the trimmed V and J ends, which lost 4 bases and 3 bases, there was a span of 9 bases. CDR3 length: 13 residues. CDR3 DNA sequence: TGTGCCAGCAGTGCTGACGGTTACACTGAAGCTTTCTTT. Translation gives CASSADGYTEAFF.

The genes are TRBV19 and TRBJ2-7; no clear D gene. In germline, CDR1 is LNHDA, CDR2 SQIVND (reference sequence). The CDR3 is made up of 13 amino acids. V gave up 3 bases and J gave up 2 bases, with 8 bases separating them. CDR3 DNA: TGTGCCAGTAGTATGGCAGCTACCTACGAGCAGTACTTC. It yields the protein CASSMAATYEQYF.

CDR3 DNA: TGTGCCAGTAGTATAGCCCTAGACACGACTCACCTAAACATTCAGTACTTC. Translating it yields CASSIALDTTHLNIQYF. V gene TRBV19 combines with J gene TRBJ2-4; no clear D. Deletions cut 1 base from V and 6 bases from J, with 19 bases between. CDR1 LNHDA and CDR2 SQIVND come from the germline V gene (reference sequence). The CDR3 loop spans 17 amino acids.

J is TRBJ2-1 and V is TRBV4-2, with 9 bases that match TRBD2. Trimming removed 4 bases from V and 4 bases from J; junction bases left unmatched: 8. This CDR3 has 16 residues. Germline CDR1 reads LGHNA; CDR2 reads YNFKEQ. In nucleotides, the CDR3 is TGTGCCAGCAGCCTTGTGGGACTAGCAGCTTACAATGAGCAGTTCTTC. This gives the protein CASSLVGLAAYNEQFF.

The V call is TRBV4-1, the J call TRBJ1-1; no definite D call. The CDR3 has 14 amino acids. Trimming stripped 3 bases from V and 0 bases from J, with 8 bases between. CDR1 is MGHRA, CDR2 YSYEKL, per germline. The CDR3, as DNA: TGCGCCAGCAGCCAGGGTTTATTGAACACTGAAGCTTTCTTT. Its protein product is CASSQGLLNTEAFF.